These T cell receptor beta chains were read from a single sample in a study of T cells in Graves' hyperthyroidism and ophthalmopathy. TCRdb called the multiplex PCR reads again in MiXCR, with one record for every CDR3 protein. The sample has more than 350,000 distinct CDR3 sequences; 15% to 20% are singletons. The sample comprised blood. These receptors all come from a woman younger than 45 with Graves' hyperthyroidism that later progressed to Graves' ophthalmopathy. The CDR3 runs from the conserved cysteine through the conserved F or W. The order of the fields is D gene, clone size, V gene, J gene, CDR3 DNA, CDR3 protein. The D gene is left open where the match is weak. Where a row states a size, it is once, few, many or the class of an expanded clone; other rows omit it.

TRBD1	-	TRBV6-1	TRBJ1-1	TGTGCCACCGTAGAAAGACAGGGCCCCACTGAAGCTTTCTTT	CATVERQGPTEAFF
-	many	TRBV11-2	TRBJ2-2	TGTGCCAGCAGACGTAGCGCCGGGGCGCCGGGCACCGGGGAGCTGTTTTTT	CASRRSAGAPGTGELFF
-	many	TRBV2	TRBJ2-4	TGTGCCAGCAGGGTCGGCACGGCGATAGCCAAAAACATTCAGTACTTC	CASRVGTAIAKNIQYF
-	few	TRBV4-1	TRBJ1-2	TGCGCCAGCAGCCCCGACCGGGGGGGGACCGACTATGGCTACACCTTC	CASSPDRGGTDYGYTF
TRBD1	-	TRBV5-1	TRBJ2-7	TGCGCCAGCGGCTGGACAGGCGGCTCCTACGAGCAGTACTTC	CASGWTGGSYEQYF
TRBD1	-	TRBV19	TRBJ1-1	TGTGCCAGCGCATCCATGGGACAGATCAACGCTTTCTTT	CASASMGQINAFF
TRBD1	many	TRBV10-3	TRBJ1-1	TGTGCCATCAGCCCGACGGGGCGACAGGGCGCAAACGTTGGCCGGAACACTGAAGCTTTCTTT	CAISPTGRQGANVGRNTEAFF
-	few	TRBV28	TRBJ1-4	TGTGCCAGCACCCAGCCTAATGAAAAACTGTTTTTT	CASTQPNEKLFF
-	many	TRBV6-5	TRBJ1-1	TGTGCCAGCAGTTACGGCAGTTGGAACACTGAAGCTTTCTTT	CASSYGSWNTEAFF
TRBD2	many	TRBV27	TRBJ2-7	TGTGCCAGCAGCCAGGGTAGTAGCGGGGGGGCCTACGAGCAGTACTTC	CASSQGSSGGAYEQYF
-	many	TRBV30	TRBJ2-5	TGTGCCTGGAGTCCACTGATCAAGACCCAGTACTTC	CAWSPLIKTQYF
-	many	TRBV2	TRBJ2-7	TGTGCCAGCAGTGAAACTGTTTGGAGAGATACCTCCTACGAGCAGTACTTC	CASSETVWRDTSYEQYF